Here is one TCR beta chain with its context. The CDR3 loop spans 14 amino acids. V trimming: 0 bases; J trimming: 9 bases; junction bases outside the gene matches: 5. Looked up from germline, CDR1 is KGHSH and CDR2 is LQKENI. The source of the sample is a study of cytotoxic CD8 clonotypes in ibrutinib-treated CLL. Profiled with immunoSEQ multiplex PCR; TCRdb holds only in-frame clones, not every one. The sample comprises some 140,000 clones, approximately 90% of which are singletons, and 9.5% to 14% rests with the top ten. The clonotype was recovered from a human donor with chronic lymphocytic leukemia. The chain has TRBV18 and TRBJ2-1; 7 nucleotides line up with TRBD1. The sample consisted of PBMCs, taken after 12 months of ibrutinib treatment. The CDR3 nucleotides are TGTGCCAGCTCACCACCGTCGACAGGGCGTGAGCAGTTCTTC. It specifies CASSPPSTGREQFF.